This TCR beta chain was captured by sequencing in a study of shared clonotypes between healthy human individuals. The study's findings and limits: Estimated richness values were generally larger in naive subsets than in memory subsets.

Method: immunoSEQ multiplex PCR; TCRdb's copy keeps in-frame clones and lacks some. The profile covers 1.5 million to 2.5 million clones, with roughly 95% appearing a single time and 1.2% taken by the ten largest. For this clone: Its antigen is as yet unknown.

The germline V gene has CDR1 WSHSY and CDR2 SAAADI. The CDR3 runs 13 residues. Trimming left V 5 bases short and J 5 bases short, with 12 bases between. CD45RO-negative, CCR7-positively selected cells formed the naive CD8 fraction, excluding terminally differentiated effector memory CD45RA+ cells. Among the donors, all were Caucasian adults who lived in Nashville, Tennessee. The source of this sequence is a young man in good health. This sequence joins TRBV10-2 and TRBJ1-2; a possible D gene is TRBD1 (6 bases). What was sequenced was naive CD8+ T cells sorted from blood. CDR3 amino acids: CASSPQGIYGYTF. The DNA for the CDR3 is TGCGCCAGCAGTCCGCAGGGGATATATGGCTACACCTTC.